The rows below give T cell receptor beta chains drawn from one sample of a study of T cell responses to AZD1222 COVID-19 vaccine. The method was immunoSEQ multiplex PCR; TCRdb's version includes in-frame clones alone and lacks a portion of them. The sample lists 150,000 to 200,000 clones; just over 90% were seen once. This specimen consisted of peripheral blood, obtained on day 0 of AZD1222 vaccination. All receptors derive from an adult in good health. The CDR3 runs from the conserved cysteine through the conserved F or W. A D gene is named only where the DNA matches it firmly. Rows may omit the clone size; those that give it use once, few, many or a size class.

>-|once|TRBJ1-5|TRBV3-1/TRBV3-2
CASSQDPNQPQHF
TGTGCCAGCAGCCAAGACCCCAATCAGCCCCAGCATTTT
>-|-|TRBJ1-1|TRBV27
CASSVGSYTEAFF
TGTGCCAGCAGTGTCGGATCTTACACTGAAGCTTTCTTT
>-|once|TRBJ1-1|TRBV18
CASSPFTGSVINTEAFF
TGTGCCAGCTCACCTTTCACAGGGTCAGTAATTAACACTGAAGCTTTCTTT
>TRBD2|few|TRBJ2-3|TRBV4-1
CASSHRGEVAGVSADTQYF
TGCGCCAGCAGCCATAGGGGGGAGGTAGCGGGAGTTTCCGCAGATACGCAGTATTTT
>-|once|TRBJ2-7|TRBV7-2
CASSLGGIPNYEQYF
TGTGCCAGCAGCTTAGGAGGTATTCCGAACTACGAGCAGTACTTC
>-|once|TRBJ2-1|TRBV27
CASSQKRNEQFF
TGTGCCAGCAGTCAAAAGCGAAACGAGCAGTTCTTC
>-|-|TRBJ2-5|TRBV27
CASTSRGRNQETQYF
TGTGCCAGCACCTCCAGGGGACGGAACCAAGAGACCCAGTACTTC
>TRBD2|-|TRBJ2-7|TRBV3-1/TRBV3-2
CASSRIAGDYEQYF
TGTGCCAGCAGCCGTATAGCGGGAGACTACGAGCAGTACTTC
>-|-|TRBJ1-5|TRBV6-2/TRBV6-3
CASSSDPEHGPQHF
TGTGCCAGCAGTTCGGACCCGGAGCATGGGCCCCAGCATTTT
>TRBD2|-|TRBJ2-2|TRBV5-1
CASSLTSGSWELFF
TGCGCCAGCAGCTTGACTAGCGGGAGCTGGGAGCTGTTTTTT
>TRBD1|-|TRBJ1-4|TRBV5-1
CASSGQGNTNEKLFF
TGCGCCAGCAGCGGACAGGGGAATACTAATGAAAAACTGTTTTTT
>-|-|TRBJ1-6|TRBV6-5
CASGNRNSPLHF
TGTGCCAGCGGAAACCGAAATTCACCCCTCCACTTT